These 19 T cell receptor beta chains came from one sample sequenced in a study of T cells in localized non-small cell lung cancer. TCRdb's copy holds only in-frame clones and misses some; the assay was immunoSEQ multiplex PCR. The sample includes some 90,000 clones, 80% to 90% of them seen just once. The specimen comprised peripheral blood, sampled before any cancer treatment. The receptors derive from a man between 35 and 75 years old with stage I squamous cell lung carcinoma.

The chain recombines TRBV10-1 with TRBJ1-1; D remains ambiguous. This CDR3 spans 8 amino acids. The germline V and J ends were trimmed by 7 bases and 11 bases, with 5 bases remaining between them. CDR1 and CDR2 from the germline V gene are WNHNN and SYGVQD (reference sequence). The DNA of the CDR3 is TGCGCCAGCATGGAGGCTTTCTTT. Its protein product is CASMEAFF.

The chain employs TRBV4-2 and TRBJ1-6; D call uncertain. This CDR3 comprises 14 residues. Trimming left V 6 bases short and J 10 bases short, with 16 bases between. The germline CDR1 and CDR2 sequences are LGHNA and YNFKEQ. CDR3 bases: TGTGCCAGCAGACCGAGGGAAATGGGATCACCCCTCCACTTT. Protein product: CASRPREMGSPLHF.

The chain employs TRBV5-8 and TRBJ2-1, with 7 positions matching TRBD1. J was trimmed by 6 bases and V by 2 bases; bases with no gene match: 8. This CDR3 has 15 amino acids. CDR1 and CDR2 (germline): SGHTS, YDEGEE. The CDR3 DNA reads TGTGCCAGCAGCTTCGACAGGGCCTCTACCAATGAGCAGTTCTTC. Translating it yields CASSFDRASTNEQFF.

This clone appeared once. V and J are TRBV20-1 and TRBJ2-7; D unclear. The germline V and J ends were trimmed by 5 bases and 4 bases, with 6 bases remaining between them. The CDR3 has 10 residues. Germline lookup yields CDR1 DFQATT and CDR2 SNEGSKA (reference sequence). The CDR3 DNA follows: TGCAGTGCTGCCGGATACGAGCAGTACTTC. This encodes CSAAGYEQYF.

The chain joins TRBV5-1 to TRBJ2-2; no firm D call. Germline lookup yields CDR1 SGHRS and CDR2 YFSETQ. The CDR3 runs to 13 residues. The V and J ends lost 2 bases and 6 bases respectively, with 8 bases between them. The CDR3 here is CASSFGQSGELFF. Written as DNA, the CDR3 is TGCGCCAGCAGCTTTGGCCAGTCCGGGGAGCTGTTTTTT.

V usage is TRBV5-4 and J usage is TRBJ2-7; 14 positions agree with TRBD2. The germline V gene encodes CDR1 SGHNT and CDR2 YYREEE (reference sequence). The CDR3 has 16 amino acids. The V gene end was trimmed by 4 bases and the J gene end by 1 base; junction bases not matched to a gene: 4. The CDR3 protein is CASSGGTSGGSYEQYF. CDR3 DNA sequence: TGTGCCAGCAGCGGAGGGACTAGCGGGGGATCCTACGAGCAGTACTTC.

The chain carries TRBV11-2 and TRBJ1-2; D is undetermined. Trimming left V 1 base short and J 3 bases short, with 9 bases between. Germline V gene data show CDR1 as SGHAT and CDR2 as FQNNGV. This CDR3 spans 14 amino acids. The CDR3 bases are TGTGCCAGCAGCTTAGGGATTGTTGACTATGGCTACACCTTC. Translated, it gives CASSLGIVDYGYTF.

The gene calls are TRBV18 and TRBJ2-7; 8 positions match TRBD1. This CDR3 has 14 residues. Trimming cost V 3 bases and J 4 bases; bases outside gene matches: 5. Germline V gene data show CDR1 as KGHSH and CDR2 as LQKENI. The CDR3 bases are TGTGCCAGCTCACCTTCGACAGGGGAGTACGAGCAGTACTTC. Protein: CASSPSTGEYEQYF.

The V gene is TRBV28, the J gene TRBJ1-1, with D maybe TRBD1 (6 bases). Trimming pared 8 bases from V and 0 bases from J, leaving 16 bases between. Germline assignment: CDR1 MDHEN and CDR2 SYDVKM. This CDR3 has 15 residues. The CDR3 DNA reads TGTGCCAGCCCAGGGGACCGGTCGATGAACACTGAAGCTTTCTTT. This sequence encodes CASPGDRSMNTEAFF.

The V and J genes are TRBV29-1 and TRBJ1-1; D unresolved. The CDR3 sequence is 13 residues long. Germline values: CDR1 SQVTM, CDR2 ANQGSEA. V was trimmed by 6 bases and J by 2 bases, leaving 13 bases between them. CDR3 residues: CSVAGAVNTEAFF. The CDR3 DNA reads TGCAGCGTCGCGGGAGCGGTCAACACTGAAGCTTTCTTT. Variable domain in full (rest from reference TRBV29-1 and TRBJ1-1): SAVISQKPSRDICQRGTSLTIQCQVDSQVTMMFWYRQQPGQSLTLIATANQGSEATYESGFVIDKFPISRPNLTFSTLTVSNMSPEDSSIYLCSVAGAVNTEAFFGQGTRLTVV.

This chain links TRBV29-1 with TRBJ1-2; perhaps TRBD1 as D (6 bases). Deletions cut 4 bases from V and 2 bases from J, with 11 bases between. The CDR3 length is 13 residues. Germline values: CDR1 SQVTM, CDR2 ANQGSEA. The CDR3 spells CSVARGQNYGYTF. The DNA for the CDR3 is TGCAGCGTTGCCAGGGGACAAAACTATGGCTACACCTTC.

The chain joins TRBV7-6 to TRBJ2-2, with D possibly being TRBD1 (6 bases). The CDR3 is made up of 15 amino acids. CDR1 SGHVS and CDR2 FNYEAQ come from the germline V gene. The V end lost 4 bases, the J end lost 6 bases, and 15 bases lay between the germline ends. CDR3 DNA sequence: TGTGCCAGCAGCTCCACAGGGAGTTCCGCCGGGGAGCTGTTTTTT. Translated, it gives CASSSTGSSAGELFF.

This clone came up once. The chain couples TRBV9 to TRBJ2-1; D is perhaps TRBD2 (5 bases). With 1 base removed from V and 1 base from J, the gap between germline ends came to 12 bases. Germline V gene sequence: CDR1 SGDLS, CDR2 YYNGEE. CDR3 length: 16 amino acids. CDR3 amino acids: CASSVTLSGSYNEQFF. In DNA, the CDR3 is TGTGCCAGCAGCGTAACCCTCAGCGGTTCCTACAATGAGCAGTTCTTC.

The V gene is TRBV9, the J gene TRBJ2-2; D gene ambiguous. Germline lookup yields CDR1 SGDLS and CDR2 YYNGEE. The CDR3 has 13 amino acids. Trimming left V 0 bases short and J 2 bases short, with 2 bases between. The CDR3 coding sequence is TGTGCCAGCAGCGTAGAAAACACCGGGGAGCTGTTTTTT. Its protein is CASSVENTGELFF. Supplemented by reference TRBV9 and TRBJ2-2, the full variable domain reads DSGVTQTPKHLITATGQRVTLRCSPRSGDLSVYWYQQSLDQGLQFLIQYYNGEERAKGNILERFSAQQFPDLHSELNLSSLELGDSALYFCASSVENTGELFFGEGSRLTVL.

The chain has TRBV7-2 and TRBJ1-1; 9 bases line up with TRBD1. The CDR3 contains 15 residues. J gave up 4 bases and V 1 base, and 4 bases lay outside the gene matches. Germline V gene data show CDR1 as SGHTA and CDR2 as FQGNSA. This CDR3 is CASSLDRGRSTEAFF. The CDR3 nucleotides read TGTGCCAGCAGCTTAGACAGGGGGCGAAGCACTGAAGCTTTCTTT.

For the CDR3, the DNA is TGTGCCAGTATTGGCAGGGGGCTCGTGCAGTTCTTC. Residues: CASIGRGLVQFF. The genes are TRBV19 and TRBJ2-1, with 8 bases aligning to TRBD1. J was trimmed by 12 bases and V by 7 bases; bases with no gene match: 8. Germline V gives CDR1 LNHDA, CDR2 SQIVND (reference sequence). There are 12 residues in the CDR3.

Here the CDR3 reads CASSPAGGSPGYTF. CDR3 sequence (DNA): TGCGCCAGCAGCCCCGCCGGGGGGTCCCCGGGCTACACCTTC. The V gene is TRBV5-1, the J gene TRBJ1-2, with a weak D call TRBD1 (5 bases). From germline, CDR1 is SGHRS and CDR2 YFSETQ. CDR3 length: 14 amino acids. V was trimmed by 4 bases and J by 8 bases, leaving 18 bases between them. Full variable domain (outside the CDR3, taken from reference TRBV5-1 and TRBJ1-2): KAGVTQTPRYLIKTRGQQVTLSCSPISGHRSVSWYQQTPGQGLQFLFEYFSETQRNKGNFPGRFSGRQFSNSRSEMNVSTLELGDSALYLCASSPAGGSPGYTFGSGTRLTVV.

The chain has TRBV2 and TRBJ1-2; D gene ambiguous. CDR3 length: 12 residues. Between the trimmed V and J ends, which lost 6 bases and 3 bases, there was a span of 8 bases. Germline CDR1 SNHLY, CDR2 FYNNEI. The CDR3 DNA follows: TGTGCCAGCAGGCCGACCCACTATGGCTACACCTTC. Translating it yields CASRPTHYGYTF. Drawing the rest from reference TRBV2 and TRBJ1-2, the complete variable domain is EPEVTQTPSHQVTQMGQEVILRCVPISNHLYFYWYRQILGQKVEFLVSFYNNEISEKSEIFDDQFSVERPDGSNFTLKIRSTKLEDSAMYFCASRPTHYGYTFGSGTRLTVV.

The rearrangement uses TRBV7-8 and TRBJ1-6, with a weak D call TRBD1 (5 bases). This CDR3 has 18 residues. Germline CDR1 and CDR2: SGHVS and FQNEAQ. The V end lost 5 bases, the J end lost 0 bases, and 17 bases lay between the germline ends. The CDR3 DNA sequence: TGTGCCAGCAGCCCCACGTGGGGGGGGAGCTCCTATAATTCACCCCTCCACTTT. This gives the protein CASSPTWGGSSYNSPLHF.